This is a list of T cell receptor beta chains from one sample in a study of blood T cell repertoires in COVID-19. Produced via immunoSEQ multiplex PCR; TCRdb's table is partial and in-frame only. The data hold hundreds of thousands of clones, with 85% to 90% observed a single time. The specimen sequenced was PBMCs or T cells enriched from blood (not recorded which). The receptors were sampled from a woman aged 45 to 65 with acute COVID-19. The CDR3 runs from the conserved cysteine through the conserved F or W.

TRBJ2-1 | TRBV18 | CASSRTGHNEQFF
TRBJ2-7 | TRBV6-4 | CASSVSGGLSEQYF
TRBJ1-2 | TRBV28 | CASSLRARGYTF
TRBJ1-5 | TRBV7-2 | CASSLEGAFGNQPQHF
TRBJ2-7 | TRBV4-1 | CASSQEGGAQYF
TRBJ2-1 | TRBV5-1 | CASSLGTGGLAGFEQFF
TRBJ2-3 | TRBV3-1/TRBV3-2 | CASSQDKTSGFTDTQYF
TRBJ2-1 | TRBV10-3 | CAISDGTRNNEQFF
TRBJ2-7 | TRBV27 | CASSWGQGAYEQYF
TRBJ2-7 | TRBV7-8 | CASTQGPYYEQYF
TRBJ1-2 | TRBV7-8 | CASSSYLLAGLDGYYGYTF
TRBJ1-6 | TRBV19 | CASSIVGSYNSPLHF
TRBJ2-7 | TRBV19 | CASSINGQGVYEQYF
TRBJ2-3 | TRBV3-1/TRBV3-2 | CASSKAGTGSFDTQYF
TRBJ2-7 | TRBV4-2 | CASSHGRAYEQYF
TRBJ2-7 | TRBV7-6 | CASSLGPSSGMGEQYF
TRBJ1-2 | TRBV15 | CATSLNRGQNYGYTF
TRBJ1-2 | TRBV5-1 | CASSSESGTVYGYTF
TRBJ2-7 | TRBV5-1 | CASSKGQYSYEQYF
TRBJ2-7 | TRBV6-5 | CASSLGTSVYEQYF